The 13 T cell receptor beta chains presented below share a single source sample, sequenced in a study of blood T cell repertoires in COVID-19. TCRdb's copy holds only in-frame clones and misses some; the assay was immunoSEQ multiplex PCR. The sample contains some 400,000 clones, roughly 86% of which appear only once. The sample was PBMCs or T cells enriched from blood (not recorded which). These TCRs come from a man younger than 45 who had recovered from COVID-19.

In its sample, this clone was seen a few times. The same CDR3 also results from other DNA sequences found in this sample. This chain uses TRBV7-3 with TRBJ2-1, with D possibly being TRBD1 (5 bases). The CDR3 extends over 15 amino acids. The germline V gene has CDR1 SGHTA and CDR2 FQGTGA. V lost 2 bases and J 1 base, leaving 9 bases between the germline ends. As DNA, the CDR3 is TGTGCCAGCAGCTTAGATAGGGGTTCCTACAATGAGCAGTTCTTC. It specifies CASSLDRGSYNEQFF.

The rearrangement links TRBV11-2 to TRBJ2-3, with TRBD2 matching 7 bases. J was trimmed by 2 bases and V by 1 base; bases with no gene match: 3. The CDR3 loop spans 15 amino acids. The V gene's germline CDR1 is SGHAT and CDR2 FQNNGV. The CDR3 region has the DNA TGTGCCAGCAGCTTAGCAGCGGGAACCACAGATACGCAGTATTTT. This sequence encodes CASSLAAGTTDTQYF.

The chain couples TRBV6-6 to TRBJ2-7; 8 nucleotides match TRBD1. V shed 2 bases and J 4 bases; nucleotides not matched to a gene: 4. The CDR3 runs 14 residues. The germline CDR1 and CDR2 sequences are MNHNY and SVGAGI (reference sequence). The CDR3 reads CASSYDRGPYEQYF. The CDR3 nucleotides are TGTGCCAGCAGTTACGACAGGGGTCCGTACGAGCAGTACTTC.

The chain carries TRBV27 and TRBJ2-7; 9 bases are shared with TRBD1. Germline loops: CDR1 MNHEY, CDR2 SMNVEV (reference sequence). The CDR3 has 13 residues. With 3 bases clipped from V and 7 bases from J, the junction kept 4 bases outside the gene matches. The CDR3 spells CASSFGTGREQYF. The CDR3, as DNA: TGTGCCAGCAGTTTCGGGACAGGGCGGGAGCAGTACTTC.

V and J are TRBV5-5 and TRBJ1-2; no clear D. Trimming stripped 5 bases from V and 2 bases from J, with 22 bases between. The germline V gene has CDR1 SGHKS and CDR2 YYEKEE (reference sequence). This CDR3 comprises 17 residues. Here the CDR3 reads CASRHVVEGRTNYGYTF. CDR3 nucleotides: TGTGCCAGCAGACATGTTGTCGAGGGCAGAACCAACTATGGCTACACCTTC.

J is TRBJ2-1 and V is TRBV5-1, with D possibly being TRBD2 (6 bases). In germline, CDR1 is SGHRS, CDR2 YFSETQ. V gave up 0 bases and J gave up 6 bases, with 13 bases separating them. This CDR3 is built from 15 residues. CDR3 in amino acids: CASSLELAGRNEQFF. CDR3 nucleotide sequence: TGCGCCAGCAGCTTGGAACTAGCCGGGCGCAATGAGCAGTTCTTC.

This sequence joins TRBV10-1 and TRBJ1-2; TRBD1 matches at 10 bases. The CDR3 runs 13 residues. Germline V CDR1 and CDR2: WNHNN, SYGVQD (reference sequence). V gave up 5 bases and J gave up 4 bases; unmatched junction bases: 1. The CDR3 loop reads CASSWDRGYGYTF. CDR3 bases: TGCGCCAGCAGTTGGGACAGGGGCTATGGCTACACCTTC.

This clone has only one observation. The chain joins TRBV5-1 to TRBJ1-5; 10 nucleotides agree with TRBD1. The CDR3 length is 15 residues. Germline-derived CDR1 and CDR2 are SGHRS and YFSETQ. V shed 4 bases and J 7 bases; nucleotides not matched to a gene: 8. In DNA, the CDR3 is TGCGCCAGCAGCGAGGGACAGGGGTTAGGACAGCCCCAGCATTTT. Translating gives CASSEGQGLGQPQHF.

Remarks on this clone: The same CDR3 also results from other DNA sequences found in this sample. The chain links TRBV10-2 to TRBJ2-2, with 7 bases fitting TRBD2. In germline, CDR1 is WSHSY, CDR2 SAAADI. J gave up 7 bases and V 5 bases, and 10 bases lay outside the gene matches. The CDR3 has 15 amino acids. The CDR3 bases are TGCGCCAGCAGTCCGGGGACGGGGGGATTCGGGGAGCTGTTTTTT. Translating it yields CASSPGTGGFGELFF.

The chain recombines TRBV27 with TRBJ2-6; TRBD1 might be the D (6 bases). Germline V gene lookup returns CDR1 MNHEY and CDR2 SMNVEV (reference sequence). Trimming removed 5 bases at V and 0 bases at J, with 20 bases between. The CDR3 extends over 19 amino acids. The CDR3 DNA follows: TGTGCCAGCAGTCCAGGGGAGACAGCACACTTCTCTGGGGCCAACGTCCTGACTTTC. The encoded protein is CASSPGETAHFSGANVLTF.

The V and J genes are TRBV5-5 and TRBJ1-1, with a weak D call TRBD1 (6 bases). Germline loops: CDR1 SGHKS, CDR2 YYEKEE (reference sequence). Trimming shortened V by 4 bases and J by 4 bases, and 11 bases separated the two germline ends. This CDR3 is built from 13 residues. CDR3: CASSQDRTTEAFF. CDR3 coding DNA: TGTGCCAGCAGCCAAGACAGGACCACTGAAGCTTTCTTT.

The chain has TRBV7-8 and TRBJ1-2, with TRBD1 as a possible D gene (5 bases). Germline CDR1 is SGHVS and CDR2 is FQNEAQ. The CDR3 length is 12 residues. V was trimmed by 3 bases and J by 4 bases, leaving 6 bases between them. DNA for the CDR3: TGTGCCAGCAGCTTCGGGGGCTATGGCTACACCTTC. Translating it yields CASSFGGYGYTF.

The count of this clone is one. Germline and junction disagree at one end, which may indicate a read error. The V and J genes are TRBV2 and TRBJ2-1; possibly TRBD2 for D (5 bases). Germline values: CDR1 SNHLY, CDR2 FYNNEI. This CDR3 has 13 amino acids. The CDR3 sequence is CASKAAGGNEQFF. CDR3 DNA: TGTGCGAGCAAGGCGGCGGGTGGAAATGAGCAGTTCTTC.